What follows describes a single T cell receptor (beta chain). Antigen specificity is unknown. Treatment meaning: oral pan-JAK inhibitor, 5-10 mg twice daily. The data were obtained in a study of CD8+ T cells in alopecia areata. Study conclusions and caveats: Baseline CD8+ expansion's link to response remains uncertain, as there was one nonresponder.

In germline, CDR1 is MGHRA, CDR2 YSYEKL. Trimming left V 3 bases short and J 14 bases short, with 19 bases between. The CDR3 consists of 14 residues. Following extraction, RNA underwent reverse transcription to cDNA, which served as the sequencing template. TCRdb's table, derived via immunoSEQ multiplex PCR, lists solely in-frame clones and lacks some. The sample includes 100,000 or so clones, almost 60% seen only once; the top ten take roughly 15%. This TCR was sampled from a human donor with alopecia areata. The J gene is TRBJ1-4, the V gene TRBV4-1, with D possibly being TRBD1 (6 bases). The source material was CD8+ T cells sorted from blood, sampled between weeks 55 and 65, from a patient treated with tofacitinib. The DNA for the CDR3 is TGCGCCAGCAGCCAGATTCAAAACCGGGACAATCTGTTTTTT. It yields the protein CASSQIQNRDNLFF.